The rows below give T cell receptor beta chains drawn from one sample of a study of shared clonotypes between healthy human individuals. Libraries were prepared by immunoSEQ multiplex PCR; TCRdb keeps only in-frame clonotypes and omits some of them. The sample records approximately 2.3 million clones, 85% to 95% being singletons. The sequenced sample was naive CD4+ T cells from PBMCs. These receptors originate from a young man in good health. Some clones in this sample may be carry-over from other donors' samples. Each CDR3 is given with its conserved first and last residue. Each record gives: V gene, J gene, CDR3 length, CDR3 protein.

V: TRBV7-3
J: TRBJ1-2
length: 13
CDR3: CASSLRNGNGYTF

V: TRBV2
J: TRBJ1-5
length: 16
CDR3: CASSEALRTGDQPQHF

V: TRBV6-5
J: TRBJ2-7
length: 14
CDR3: CASSYRGQTYEQYF

V: TRBV10-3
J: TRBJ2-2
length: 12
CDR3: CAISGTTGELFF

V: TRBV27
J: TRBJ2-1
length: 18
CDR3: CASSLYLGGLAGGNEQFF

V: TRBV13
J: TRBJ2-3
length: 19
CDR3: CASSLEGLARARNTDTQYF

V: TRBV14
J: TRBJ1-2
length: 15
CDR3: CASSQVSRQGSGYTF

V: TRBV2
J: TRBJ2-7
length: 12
CDR3: CASKWYSYEQYF

V: TRBV9
J: TRBJ2-3
length: 16
CDR3: CASSVASAIITDTQYF

V: TRBV30
J: TRBJ1-6
length: 16
CDR3: CAWSVQTGTTNSPLHF

V: TRBV5-1
J: TRBJ2-5
length: 12
CDR3: CASSLARETQYF

V: TRBV9
J: TRBJ2-3
length: 15
CDR3: CASSVGQGGTDTQYF

V: TRBV28
J: TRBJ2-3
length: 14
CDR3: CASWDSGSQDTQYF

V: TRBV4-3
J: TRBJ2-6
length: 15
CDR3: CASSRTFSGANVLTF

V: TRBV5-4
J: TRBJ2-1
length: 12
CDR3: CASSRVVDEQFF

V: TRBV6-6
J: TRBJ2-7
length: 12
CDR3: CASSRGGAEQYF

V: TRBV5-6
J: TRBJ2-7
length: 15
CDR3: CASSPGGQGSYEQYF

V: TRBV6-5
J: TRBJ2-1
length: 13
CDR3: CASSYSRWGEQFF

V: TRBV29-1
J: TRBJ1-2
length: 14
CDR3: CSVGGRVTMSGYTF

V: TRBV30
J: TRBJ2-3
length: 14
CDR3: CAWSGESGEDTQYF

V: TRBV13
J: TRBJ2-5
length: 15
CDR3: CASSSMNRDQETQYF

V: TRBV6-1
J: TRBJ2-2
length: 14
CDR3: CASRIDQITGELFF

V: TRBV7-9
J: TRBJ2-5
length: 17
CDR3: CASSQKVLRELQETQYF

V: TRBV7-9
J: TRBJ2-1
length: 17
CDR3: CASSWGLGQAPYNEQFF

V: TRBV28
J: TRBJ2-5
length: 15
CDR3: CASSLRPRDGGTQYF

V: TRBV6-6
J: TRBJ2-1
length: 15
CDR3: CASSPETSGRNEQFF

V: TRBV11-2
J: TRBJ2-7
length: 14
CDR3: CASSPLVGNHEQYF